This TCR beta chain was documented in a study of blood T cell repertoires in COVID-19. About the research overall: Samples taken during acute and convalescent COVID-19 were collected in the United States, Italy and Spain. Sources were T cells, B-cell-depleted T cells, or PBMCs; the material itself was cDNA or gDNA.

This clone was picked up a small number of times. As originally analysed: Reference gene primer amplification gave estimated nucleated cell counts. Sequencing used immunoSEQ multiplex PCR; TCRdb keeps in-frame clones, though not all of them. The V and J calls and clone size come from that table; D and trimming were worked out from the DNA. The sample lists some 150,000 clones, around 83% occurring once. The germline V gene has CDR1 LNHDA and CDR2 SQIVND (reference sequence). This CDR3 is built from 15 residues. V lost 1 base to trimming and J lost 2 bases, with 9 bases between them. The V and J genes are TRBV19 and TRBJ1-5; D is ambiguous. The sequenced sample consisted of peripheral blood. The sequence derives from a woman in her fifties or sixties in a cohort sampled during active or convalescent COVID-19. The CDR3 region has the DNA TGTGCCAGTAGTATAGGAGGGTTGGGCAATCAGCCCCAGCATTTT. Residues: CASSIGGLGNQPQHF.